One and the same sample provided the 11 T cell receptor beta chains below, sequenced in a study of cytomegalovirus exposure and HLA in healthy donors. The PCR had 60 Vbeta and 13 Jbeta primers. Clones were read by immunoSEQ multiplex PCR, and TCRdb kept only the in-frame ones, dropping some. The sample lists about 150,000 clones; around four fifths were seen once. Sequences were obtained from PBMCs. These receptor sequences come from a woman between 45 and 65 years old in good health and CMV-seropositive.

The table lists this clone with a count of one. The J gene is TRBJ2-3, the V gene TRBV14, with D perhaps matching TRBD2 (6 bases). V was trimmed by 0 bases and J by 3 bases, leaving 19 bases between them. The CDR3 consists of 18 residues. The germline V gene has CDR1 SGHDN and CDR2 FVKESK. The CDR3 sequence: CASSQDRPDPGGTDTQYF. CDR3 nucleotide sequence: TGTGCCAGCAGCCAAGATCGGCCGGATCCTGGAGGGACAGATACGCAGTATTTT.

The chain combines TRBV5-1 with TRBJ1-1, with D perhaps matching TRBD1 (5 bases). Trimming removed 4 bases at V and 6 bases at J, with 10 bases between. CDR1 and CDR2 (germline): SGHRS, YFSETQ. The CDR3 length is 12 residues. DNA of the CDR3: TGCGCCAGCAGCCCAGGGAAGGCTGAAGCTTTCTTT. It encodes CASSPGKAEAFF.

V and J are TRBV7-8 and TRBJ2-5; D perhaps matches TRBD1 (5 bases). Gene TRBJ2-7 matches the end of the DNA better, so the J call may be wrong. This CDR3 spans 15 amino acids. Germline CDR1 reads SGHVS; CDR2 reads FQNEAQ. Here the CDR3 reads CASSPDKVPSYEQYF. CDR3 bases: TGTGCCAGCAGTCCGGACAAGGTCCCCTCGTACGAGCAGTACTTC.

The chain combines TRBV12-5 with TRBJ2-1, with 12 positions matching TRBD2. Germline CDR1 and CDR2: LGHNT and FRNRAP. V gave up 7 bases and J gave up 9 bases; unmatched junction bases: 10. The CDR3 covers 15 residues. CDR3 DNA: TGTGCTAGTGCCCTTACTAGCGGGGGGCCGGGTGAGCAGTTCTTC. Translating it yields CASALTSGGPGEQFF.

The gene calls are TRBV30 and TRBJ1-1; TRBD1 matches 7 bases. V was pared by 4 bases and J by 5 bases, with 7 bases of the junction left unmatched. The germline CDR1 and CDR2 sequences are GTSNPN and SVGIG (reference sequence). The CDR3 totals 13 residues. The CDR3 region is CAWTLQGNTEAFF. The CDR3 DNA follows: TGTGCCTGGACCTTACAGGGGAATACTGAAGCTTTCTTT.

The rearrangement links TRBV9 to TRBJ1-1; 7 nucleotides line up with TRBD1. V shed 0 bases and J 11 bases; nucleotides not matched to a gene: 7. This CDR3 spans 13 amino acids. From germline, CDR1 is SGDLS and CDR2 YYNGEE. CDR3 sequence reads: CASSVGRGQRAFF. The CDR3 DNA reads TGTGCCAGCAGCGTAGGGAGGGGGCAGCGGGCTTTCTTT.

V is TRBV11-2 and J is TRBJ1-1; D gene ambiguous. CDR1 and CDR2 (germline): SGHAT, FQNNGV. This CDR3 is 15 amino acids long. Trimming removed 0 bases from V and 1 base from J, with 9 bases in between. Here the CDR3 reads CASSLDRRENTEAFF. For the CDR3, the DNA is TGTGCCAGCAGCTTAGATCGACGGGAGAACACTGAAGCTTTCTTT.

J is TRBJ1-1 and V is TRBV5-1, with a possible D match to TRBD1 (5 bases). Germline V gene sequence: CDR1 SGHRS, CDR2 YFSETQ. V was pared by 4 bases and J by 5 bases, with 18 bases between. This CDR3 has 15 residues. The CDR3 protein is CASSPDWGSGTEAFF. The CDR3 DNA sequence: TGCGCCAGCAGCCCAGATTGGGGCAGTGGAACTGAAGCTTTCTTT.

This clone was seen a handful of times. This sequence joins TRBV5-1 and TRBJ2-1; TRBD1 might be the D (5 bases). V dropped 5 bases and J dropped 10 bases, with 22 bases sitting between them. The CDR3 contains 15 residues. The germline CDR1 and CDR2 sequences are SGHRS and YFSETQ. CDR3: CASSNSLGLSGEQFF. For the CDR3, the DNA is TGCGCCAGCAGTAACTCCCTGGGGCTCTCTGGCGAGCAGTTCTTC.

This clone was observed a handful of times. This chain joins TRBV6-5 and TRBJ1-1; 7 bases fit TRBD1. Germline V gene sequence: CDR1 MNHEY, CDR2 SVGAGI. The CDR3 runs to 14 residues. J lost 2 bases, V lost 6 bases, and 6 bases had no gene match. The CDR3 region is CASSEQGSNTEAFF. CDR3 bases: TGTGCCAGCAGCGAACAGGGGAGTAACACTGAAGCTTTCTTT.

V usage is TRBV6-6 and J usage is TRBJ2-7; a weak D match, TRBD1 (6 bases). Deletions cut 6 bases from V and 5 bases from J, with 17 bases between. The CDR3 has 14 residues. Germline V lookup: CDR1 MNHNY, CDR2 SVGAGI (reference sequence). CDR3 sequence (DNA): TGTGCCAGCAGCGTTGACCAGGGGTTCGACGAGCAGTACTTC. Amino acids: CASSVDQGFDEQYF.